Listed here are 12 T cell receptor beta chains from one sample, sequenced in a study of T cell responses to AZD1222 COVID-19 vaccine. Measured with immunoSEQ multiplex PCR; TCRdb has only the in-frame clones, and not every one. The table records approximately 110,000 clones, approximately 85% of them present only once. The starting material was peripheral blood, obtained on day 0 of AZD1222 vaccination. The receptor set was obtained from an adult in good health.

The genes are TRBV19 and TRBJ2-1; 7 bases are shared with TRBD1. The trim removed 5 bases at V and 7 bases at J, leaving 8 bases unmatched. Looked up from germline, CDR1 is LNHDA and CDR2 is SQIVND (reference sequence). This CDR3 has 14 amino acids. The CDR3 bases are TGTGCCAGTAGTCGAGGACAGGATGTGAATGAGCAGTTCTTC. It yields the protein CASSRGQDVNEQFF.

CDR3 amino acids: CASSPDSTLEAFF. The CDR3 nucleotides read TGTGCCAGCAGTCCGGACAGCACACTGGAAGCTTTCTTT. The genes are TRBV28 and TRBJ1-1; weak D call: TRBD1 (6 bases). The CDR3 has 13 residues. CDR1 and CDR2 (germline): MDHEN, SYDVKM. The V gene lost 5 bases and the J gene lost 8 bases, with 15 bases spanning the gap.

This chain joins TRBV28 and TRBJ1-4, with TRBD1 identical over 8 bases. The CDR3 loop spans 15 amino acids. Germline V gives CDR1 MDHEN, CDR2 SYDVKM. Losses at the gene ends were 7 bases for V and 8 bases for J; bases not matched to a gene: 12. CDR3 region: CASIGQGRNGEKLFF. The CDR3 bases are TGTGCCAGCATCGGACAGGGACGAAATGGCGAAAAACTGTTTTTT. The whole variable domain, remainder taken from reference TRBV28 and TRBJ1-4, is DVKVTQSSRYLVKRTGEKVFLECVQDMDHENMFWYRQDPGLGLRLIYFSYDVKMKEKGDIPEGYSVSREKKERFSLILESASTNQTSMYLCASIGQGRNGEKLFFGSGTQLSVL.

V usage is TRBV14 and J usage is TRBJ1-5; the match to TRBD1 covers 8 bases. Germline CDR1 and CDR2: SGHDN and FVKESK. With V trimmed by 1 base and J by 4 bases, 6 bases remained unmatched. The CDR3 contains 16 residues. In nucleotides, the CDR3 is TGTGCCAGCAGCCAAGGGGACAGGCGAGGGAATCAGCCCCAGCATTTT. It translates to CASSQGDRRGNQPQHF.

The rearrangement joins TRBV28 to TRBJ2-4; D remains ambiguous. The CDR3 contains 15 residues. Germline-derived CDR1 and CDR2 are MDHEN and SYDVKM. The V end lost 5 bases, the J end lost 0 bases, and 11 bases lay between the germline ends. Here the CDR3 reads CASSLLSTAKNIQYF. In DNA, the CDR3 is TGTGCCAGCAGTCTCCTGTCCACAGCCAAAAACATTCAGTACTTC.

This clone was counted between two and nine times. This chain joins TRBV28 and TRBJ1-4; D call uncertain. From germline, CDR1 is MDHEN and CDR2 SYDVKM. CDR3 size: 15 residues. V lost 6 bases to trimming and J lost 2 bases, with 13 bases between them. The CDR3 reads CASSHRGGTNEKLFF. The CDR3 DNA sequence: TGTGCCAGCAGCCACCGGGGTGGGACTAATGAAAAACTGTTTTTT.

This chain connects TRBV19 to TRBJ1-5; D perhaps matches TRBD1 (6 bases). The length of the CDR3 is 15 residues. Per the germline V gene, CDR1 is LNHDA and CDR2 is SQIVND (reference sequence). Trimming shortened V by 2 bases and J by 1 base, and 9 bases separated the two germline ends. The CDR3 spells CASSILRGSNQPQHF. CDR3 nucleotides: TGTGCCAGTAGTATATTGAGGGGGAGCAATCAGCCCCAGCATTTT.

The rearrangement uses TRBV12-3 or TRBV12-4 and TRBJ1-5; D gene uncertain. V was shortened by 6 bases and J by 3 bases, with 9 bases between the two germline ends. The CDR3 loop spans 13 amino acids. In DNA, the CDR3 is TGTGCCAGCAGGTTGGGTACCAATCAGCCCCAGCATTTT. Its translation: CASRLGTNQPQHF.

V and J are TRBV29-1 and TRBJ1-1; no clear D gene. Trimming removed 5 bases at V and 3 bases at J, with 10 bases between. In germline, CDR1 is SQVTM, CDR2 ANQGSEA. The CDR3 consists of 12 residues. The CDR3, as DNA: TGCAGCGTTCAGGTCCGGTACACTGAAGCTTTCTTT. Translation gives CSVQVRYTEAFF.

The genes are TRBV12-3 or TRBV12-4 and TRBJ1-4, with no clear D. The CDR3 covers 13 residues. Trimming left V 6 bases short and J 0 bases short, with 5 bases between. CDR3 DNA sequence: TGTGCCAGCAGGGGAGCAACTAATGAAAAACTGTTTTTT. Its translation: CASRGATNEKLFF.

The rearrangement links TRBV29-1 to TRBJ2-5; 8 bases align to TRBD1. The ends lost 6 bases at V and 4 bases at J; junction bases unmatched: 4. The CDR3 totals 12 residues. Germline loops: CDR1 SQVTM, CDR2 ANQGSEA. Here the CDR3 reads CSVRTGRETQYF. In nucleotides, the CDR3 is TGCAGCGTGAGGACAGGGCGAGAGACCCAGTACTTC.

This clone occurred a few times. The J gene is TRBJ1-1, the V gene TRBV19; perhaps TRBD1 as D (5 bases). V gave up 5 bases and J gave up 5 bases, with 12 bases separating them. The CDR3 spans 13 residues. CDR1 LNHDA and CDR2 SQIVND come from the germline V gene (reference sequence). The CDR3 loop reads CASSGTPHTEAFF. CDR3 nucleotides: TGTGCCAGTAGTGGGACCCCTCATACTGAAGCTTTCTTT.